The clone carrying this T cell receptor (beta chain) was observed once. Other DNA sequences in the sample encode the same CDR3. Germline V lookup: CDR1 SGHRS, CDR2 YFSETQ. The V end lost 1 base, the J end lost 3 bases, and 10 bases lay between the germline ends. The CDR3 sequence is 14 residues long. These data belong to a study of control samples from healthy donors and cancer patients. Clones were read by immunoSEQ multiplex PCR, and TCRdb kept only the in-frame ones, dropping some. The sample comprises about 130,000 clones, over 75% of which are singletons, and 2% to 3% rests with the top ten. Material: blood. This rearrangement joins TRBV5-1 to TRBJ2-5, with D possibly matching TRBD1 (6 bases). This TCR derives from a man aged 35 to 55 in good health. The CDR3: CASSLRGGEETQYF. The CDR3 DNA is TGCGCCAGCAGCTTGCGAGGGGGTGAAGAGACCCAGTACTTC.